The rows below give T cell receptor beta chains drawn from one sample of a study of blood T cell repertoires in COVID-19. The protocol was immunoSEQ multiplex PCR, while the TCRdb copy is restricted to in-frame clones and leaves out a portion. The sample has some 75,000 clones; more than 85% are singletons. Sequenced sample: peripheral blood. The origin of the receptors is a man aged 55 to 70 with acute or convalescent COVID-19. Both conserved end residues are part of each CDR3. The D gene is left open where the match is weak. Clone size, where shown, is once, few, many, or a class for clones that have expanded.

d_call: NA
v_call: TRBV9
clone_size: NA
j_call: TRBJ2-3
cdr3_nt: TGTGCCAGCAGCGTAGCTAGCCGCACAGATACGCAGTATTTT
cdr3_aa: CASSVASRTDTQYF

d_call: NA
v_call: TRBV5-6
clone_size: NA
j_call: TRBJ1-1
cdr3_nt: TGTGCCAGCAGCTTGGGGTCGAGAGTGGCTGAAGCTTTCTTT
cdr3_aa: CASSLGSRVAEAFF

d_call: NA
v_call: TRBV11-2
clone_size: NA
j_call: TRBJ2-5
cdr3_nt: TGTGCCAGCAGCTCCACCGGGGAGACCCAGTACTTC
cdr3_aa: CASSSTGETQYF

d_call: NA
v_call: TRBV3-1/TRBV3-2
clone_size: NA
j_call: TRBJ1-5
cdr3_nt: TGTGCCAGCAGACAGGGAGCCGGCAATCAGCCCCAGCATTTT
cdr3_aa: CASRQGAGNQPQHF

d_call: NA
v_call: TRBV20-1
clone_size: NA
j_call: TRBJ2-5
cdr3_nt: TGCAGTGCTAGAGACCGGGAGACCCAGTACTTC
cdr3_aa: CSARDRETQYF

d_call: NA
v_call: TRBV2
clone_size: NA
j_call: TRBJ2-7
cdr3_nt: TGTGCCAGTGGAGGAGTAGGGTCCTACGAGCAGTACTTC
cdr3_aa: CASGGVGSYEQYF

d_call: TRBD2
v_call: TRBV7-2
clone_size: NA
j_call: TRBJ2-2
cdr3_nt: TGTGCCAGCAGCTCGCTAGCGGGAGGGCCAGATACCGGGGAGCTGTTTTTT
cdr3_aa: CASSSLAGGPDTGELFF

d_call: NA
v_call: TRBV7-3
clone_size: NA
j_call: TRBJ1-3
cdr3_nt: TGTGCCAGCAGCCCCGGGGGAAACACCATATATTTT
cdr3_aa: CASSPGGNTIYF

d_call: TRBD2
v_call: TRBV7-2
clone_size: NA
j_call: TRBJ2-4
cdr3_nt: TGTGCCAGCAGCCCCGGGACTAGCGGGGGGGCCATTACCAAAAACATTCAGTACTTC
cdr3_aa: CASSPGTSGGAITKNIQYF

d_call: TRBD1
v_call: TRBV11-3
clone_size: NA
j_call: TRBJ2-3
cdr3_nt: TGTGCCAGCAGCTTAGGGTGGACAGGGGGCACAGATACGCAGTATTTT
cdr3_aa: CASSLGWTGGTDTQYF

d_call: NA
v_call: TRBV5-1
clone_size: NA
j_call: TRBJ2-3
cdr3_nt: TGCGCCAGCAGCCCCGGGGGGGACAGGGACACAGATACGCAGTATTTT
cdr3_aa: CASSPGGDRDTDTQYF

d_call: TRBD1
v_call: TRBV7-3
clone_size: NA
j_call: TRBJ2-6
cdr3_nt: TGTGCCAGCAGCTCAAGCCATGGACAGGGGGATGGGGCCAACGTCCTGACTTTC
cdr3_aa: CASSSSHGQGDGANVLTF

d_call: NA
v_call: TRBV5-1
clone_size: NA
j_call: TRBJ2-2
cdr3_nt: TGCGCCAGCAGCTTGGAGGGGTACACCGGGGAGCTGTTTTTT
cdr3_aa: CASSLEGYTGELFF

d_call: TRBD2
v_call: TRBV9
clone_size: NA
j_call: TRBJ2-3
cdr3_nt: TGTGCCAGCAGCGCGACTAGCGGGAGTGTTATTCCAGATACGCAGTATTTT
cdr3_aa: CASSATSGSVIPDTQYF

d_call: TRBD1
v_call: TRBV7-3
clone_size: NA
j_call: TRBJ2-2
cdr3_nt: TGTGCCAGCAGCCCCGGGACAGGGCGGTCCGGGGAGCTGTTTTTT
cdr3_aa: CASSPGTGRSGELFF

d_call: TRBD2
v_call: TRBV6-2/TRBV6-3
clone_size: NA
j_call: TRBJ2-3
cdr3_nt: TGTGCCAGCAGTTACCGAATTCTAGCGGGAGTGACACAGGGCACAGATACGCAGTATTTT
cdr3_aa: CASSYRILAGVTQGTDTQYF

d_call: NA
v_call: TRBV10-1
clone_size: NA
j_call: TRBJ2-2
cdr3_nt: TGCGCCAGCAGTGAGGCCGGGACCGGGGAGCTGTTTTTT
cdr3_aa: CASSEAGTGELFF

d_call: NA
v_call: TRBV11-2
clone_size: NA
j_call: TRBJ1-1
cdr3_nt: TGTGCCAGCAGCTTAGAACGGGCTGAAGCTTTCTTT
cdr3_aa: CASSLERAEAFF

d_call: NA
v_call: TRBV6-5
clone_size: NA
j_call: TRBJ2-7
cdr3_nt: TGTGCCAGCAGTTACGCACCGGGATCTCTATACGAGCAGTACTTC
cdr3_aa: CASSYAPGSLYEQYF

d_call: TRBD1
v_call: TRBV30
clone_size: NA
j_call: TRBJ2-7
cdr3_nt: TGTGCCTGGAGGGACAGGGGGTACGAGCAGTACTTC
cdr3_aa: CAWRDRGYEQYF

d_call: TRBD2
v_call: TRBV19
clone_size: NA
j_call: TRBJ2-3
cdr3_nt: TGTGCCAGTAGTCCCGGAGTAGCGGGGGCAGATACGCAGTATTTT
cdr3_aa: CASSPGVAGADTQYF

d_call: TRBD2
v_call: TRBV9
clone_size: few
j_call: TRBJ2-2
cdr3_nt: TGTGCCAGCAGCGTAGAGGCGGGAGTGGCCGGGGAGCTGTTTTTT
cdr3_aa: CASSVEAGVAGELFF

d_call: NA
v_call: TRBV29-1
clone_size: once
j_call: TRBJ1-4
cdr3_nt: TGCAGCGTTTTGGGCTATGAAAAACTGTTTTTT
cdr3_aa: CSVLGYEKLFF

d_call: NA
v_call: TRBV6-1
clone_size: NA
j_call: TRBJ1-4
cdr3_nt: TGTGCCAGCAGTGAAGTCGGGGACTTCAATGAAAAACTGTTTTTT
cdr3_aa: CASSEVGDFNEKLFF

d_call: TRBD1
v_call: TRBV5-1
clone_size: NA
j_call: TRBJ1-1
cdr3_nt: TGCGCCAGCAGACCCCGGACAGGGAACACTGAAGCTTTCTTT
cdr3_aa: CASRPRTGNTEAFF

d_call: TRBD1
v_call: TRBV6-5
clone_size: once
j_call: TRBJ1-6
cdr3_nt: TGTGCCAGCAGTCCCGGGACAGGGAATTCACCCCTCCACTTT
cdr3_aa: CASSPGTGNSPLHF

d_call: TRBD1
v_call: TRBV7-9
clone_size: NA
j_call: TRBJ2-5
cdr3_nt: TGTGCCAGCAGCAAGGGACAGGGGATCGAGACCCAGTACTTC
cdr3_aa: CASSKGQGIETQYF

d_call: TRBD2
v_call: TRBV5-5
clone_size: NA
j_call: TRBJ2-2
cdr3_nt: TGTGCCAGCAGTTGGACTAGCGGGCCCAACACCGGGGAGCTGTTTTTT
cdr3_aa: CASSWTSGPNTGELFF

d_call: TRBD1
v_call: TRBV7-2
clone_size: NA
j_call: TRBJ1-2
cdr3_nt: TGTGCCATCGTGACGAGGACAGGGGTTTCTTATGGCTACACCTTC
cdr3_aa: CAIVTRTGVSYGYTF

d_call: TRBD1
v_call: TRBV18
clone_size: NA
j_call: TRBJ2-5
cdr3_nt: TGTGCCAGCTCACCAAACAGGGGAGAGACCCAGTACTTC
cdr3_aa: CASSPNRGETQYF

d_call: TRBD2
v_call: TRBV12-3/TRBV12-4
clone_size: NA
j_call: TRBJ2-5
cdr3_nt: TGTGCCAGCAGCCTCAGCGGGAGTGAGACCCAGTACTTC
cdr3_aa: CASSLSGSETQYF

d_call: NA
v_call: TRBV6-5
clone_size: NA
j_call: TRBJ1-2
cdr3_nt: TGTGCCAGCAGTCGGGGTCCTGCTTATGGCTACACCTTC
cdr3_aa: CASSRGPAYGYTF

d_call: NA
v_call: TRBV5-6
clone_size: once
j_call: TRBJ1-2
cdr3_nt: TGTGCCAGCAGCCCACAGGGATTTGCCCATGGCTACACCTTC
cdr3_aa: CASSPQGFAHGYTF

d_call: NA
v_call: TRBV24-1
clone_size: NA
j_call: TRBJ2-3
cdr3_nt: TGTGCCACCAGTGACTTTGTAGGGGAGGATCTCACAGATACGCAGTATTTT
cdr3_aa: CATSDFVGEDLTDTQYF

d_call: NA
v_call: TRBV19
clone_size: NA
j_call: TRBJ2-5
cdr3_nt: TGTGCCAGTAGTATAGAGGGAGGGACACAGTACCAAGAGACCCAGTACTTC
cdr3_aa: CASSIEGGTQYQETQYF

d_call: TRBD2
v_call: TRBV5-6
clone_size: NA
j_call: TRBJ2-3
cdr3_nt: TGTGCCAGCAGCTTGGCCTTTACTAGCGGGACCACAGATACGCAGTATTTT
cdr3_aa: CASSLAFTSGTTDTQYF

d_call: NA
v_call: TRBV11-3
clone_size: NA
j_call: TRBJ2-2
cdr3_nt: TGTGCCAGCAGCTTAGATAGAGGGGAGCTGTTTTTT
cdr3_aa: CASSLDRGELFF

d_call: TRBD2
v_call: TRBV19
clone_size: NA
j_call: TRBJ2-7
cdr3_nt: TGTGCCAGTAGTGTACCGGGACTAACCCACGAGCAGTACTTC
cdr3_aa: CASSVPGLTHEQYF

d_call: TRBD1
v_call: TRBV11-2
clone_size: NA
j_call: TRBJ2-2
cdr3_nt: TGTGCCAGCACCAACCGGGACAGGGAAGCCGGGGAGCTGTTTTTT
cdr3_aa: CASTNRDREAGELFF

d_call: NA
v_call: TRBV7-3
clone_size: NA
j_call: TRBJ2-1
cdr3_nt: TGTGCCAGCAGCTCGGGACTTCTTGGGAGGAATGAGCAGTTCTTC
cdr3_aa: CASSSGLLGRNEQFF

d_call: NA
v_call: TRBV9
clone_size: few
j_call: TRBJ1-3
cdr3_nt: TGTGCCAGCAGCGTAGATCAACCTACGAGGGGAAACACCATATATTTT
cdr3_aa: CASSVDQPTRGNTIYF

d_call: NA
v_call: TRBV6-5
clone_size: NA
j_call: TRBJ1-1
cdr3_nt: TGTGCCAGCAGTTCCCCCGGACAGCCAAAGAACACTGAAGCTTTCTTT
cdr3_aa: CASSSPGQPKNTEAFF

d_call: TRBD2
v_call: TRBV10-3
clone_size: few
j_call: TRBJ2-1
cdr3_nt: TGTGCCATCAGTGGGACTAGCCTCGAGCAGTTCTTC
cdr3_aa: CAISGTSLEQFF

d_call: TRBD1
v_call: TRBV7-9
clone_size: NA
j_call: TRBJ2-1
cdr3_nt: TGTGCCAGCAGCTTACCGGGACAGGGAATCAATGAGCAGTTCTTC
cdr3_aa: CASSLPGQGINEQFF

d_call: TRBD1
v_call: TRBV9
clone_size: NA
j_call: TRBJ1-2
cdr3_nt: TGTGCCAGCAGCCGAACAGGGGAGAATCGCTACACCTTC
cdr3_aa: CASSRTGENRYTF

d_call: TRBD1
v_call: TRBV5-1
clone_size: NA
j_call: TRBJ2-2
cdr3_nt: TGCGCCAGCAGCTTCCTTTTCGACAGGGGTCGCCCCGGGGAGCTGTTTTTT
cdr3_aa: CASSFLFDRGRPGELFF

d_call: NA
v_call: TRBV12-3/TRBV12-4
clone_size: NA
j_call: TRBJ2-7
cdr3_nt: TGTGCCAGCAGGCGCCCTCAGGGTTACGAGCAGTACTTC
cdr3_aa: CASRRPQGYEQYF

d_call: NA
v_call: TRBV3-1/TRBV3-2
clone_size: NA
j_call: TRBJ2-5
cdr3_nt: TGTGCCAGCAGCCAAGTGGGGGGAGAGACCCAGTACTTC
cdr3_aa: CASSQVGGETQYF

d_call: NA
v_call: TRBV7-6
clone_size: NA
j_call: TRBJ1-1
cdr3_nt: TGTGCCAGCAGCTCCCCTGGGGCAAGCGTTGGGAACACTGAAGCTTTCTTT
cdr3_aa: CASSSPGASVGNTEAFF

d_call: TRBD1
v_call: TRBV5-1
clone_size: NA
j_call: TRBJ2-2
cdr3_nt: TGCGCCAGCAGCAGGGGACAGGGTTCCACCGGGGAGCTGTTTTTT
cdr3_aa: CASSRGQGSTGELFF

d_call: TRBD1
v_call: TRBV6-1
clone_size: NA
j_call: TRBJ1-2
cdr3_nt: TGTGCCAGCAGTGAATGGCCCAGGGGGCACGGCTACACCTTC
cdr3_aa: CASSEWPRGHGYTF

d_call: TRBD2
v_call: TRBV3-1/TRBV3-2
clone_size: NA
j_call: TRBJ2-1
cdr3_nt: TGTGCCAGCAGCCCGCCCAGAGCGGGAGTGAATGAGCAGTTCTTC
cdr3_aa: CASSPPRAGVNEQFF

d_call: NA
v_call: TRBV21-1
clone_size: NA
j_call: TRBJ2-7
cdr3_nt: TGTGCCAGCTCCGAGGGACAGGGGGCCCCCCAGCAGTACTTC
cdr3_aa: CASSEGQGAPQQYF

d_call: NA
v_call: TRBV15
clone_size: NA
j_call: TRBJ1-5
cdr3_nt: TGTGCCACCAGCAGAGGGAGGGACAATCAGCCCCAGCATTTT
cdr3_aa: CATSRGRDNQPQHF

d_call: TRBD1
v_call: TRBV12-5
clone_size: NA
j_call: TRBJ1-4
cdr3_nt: TGTGCTAGTGGAATCCGGGACAGGGTGTCGATCGAAAAACTGTTTTTT
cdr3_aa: CASGIRDRVSIEKLFF

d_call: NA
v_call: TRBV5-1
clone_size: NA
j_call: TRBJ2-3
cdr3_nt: TGCGCCAGCAGCCTCCACAAGTCCGGGGCAGATACGCAGTATTTT
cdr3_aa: CASSLHKSGADTQYF

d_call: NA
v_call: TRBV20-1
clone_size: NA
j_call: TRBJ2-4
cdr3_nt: TGCAGTGCAGTCGACAGGAACATTCAGTACTTC
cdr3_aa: CSAVDRNIQYF

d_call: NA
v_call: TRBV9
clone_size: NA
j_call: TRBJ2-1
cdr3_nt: TGTGCCAGCAGCGTAGATTCAGATAACAATGAGCAGTTCTTC
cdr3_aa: CASSVDSDNNEQFF

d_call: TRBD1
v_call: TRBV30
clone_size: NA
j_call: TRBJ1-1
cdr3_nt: TGTGCCTGGACTAGGACAGGGTATTCGGACACTGAAGCTTTCTTT
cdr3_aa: CAWTRTGYSDTEAFF

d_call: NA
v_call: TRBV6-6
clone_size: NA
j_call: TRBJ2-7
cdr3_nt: TGTGCCAGCAGTTACGTGCTAGCCTACGAGCAGTACTTC
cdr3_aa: CASSYVLAYEQYF